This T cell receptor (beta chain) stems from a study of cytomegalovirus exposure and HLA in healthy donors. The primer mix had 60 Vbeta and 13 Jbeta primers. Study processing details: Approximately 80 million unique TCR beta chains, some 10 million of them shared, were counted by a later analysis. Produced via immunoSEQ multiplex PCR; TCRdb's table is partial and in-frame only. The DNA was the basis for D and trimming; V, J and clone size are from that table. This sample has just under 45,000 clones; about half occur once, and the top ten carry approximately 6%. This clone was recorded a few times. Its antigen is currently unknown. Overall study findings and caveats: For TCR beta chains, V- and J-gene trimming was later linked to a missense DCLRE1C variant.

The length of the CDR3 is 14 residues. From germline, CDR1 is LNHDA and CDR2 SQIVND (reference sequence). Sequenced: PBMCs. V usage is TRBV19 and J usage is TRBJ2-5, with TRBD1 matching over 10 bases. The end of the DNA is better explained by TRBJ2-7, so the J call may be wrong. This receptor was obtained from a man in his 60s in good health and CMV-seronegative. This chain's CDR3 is CASSPGQGPYEQYF. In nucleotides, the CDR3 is TGTGCCAGTAGTCCGGGACAGGGGCCCTACGAGCAGTACTTC.